The 11 T cell receptor beta chains below come from one sample, sequenced in a study of blood T cell repertoires in COVID-19. Measured with immunoSEQ multiplex PCR; TCRdb has only the in-frame clones, and not every one. The sample lists some 290,000 clones; almost 90% were seen once. Sequenced: peripheral blood. Receptors originate from a woman aged 40 to 50 with COVID-19, enrolled during active disease.

This clone was seen more than once but under ten times. The chain employs TRBV28 and TRBJ2-3, with D perhaps matching TRBD2 (5 bases). The germline V gene encodes CDR1 MDHEN and CDR2 SYDVKM. Trimming cost V 7 bases and J 0 bases, with 11 bases left between them. CDR3 length: 14 residues. DNA of the CDR3: TGTGCCAGCAACTCTGAGGGCAGCACAGATACGCAGTATTTT. This gives the protein CASNSEGSTDTQYF.

This clone has just a few counts. This chain links TRBV6-5 with TRBJ1-2; D is undetermined. Trimming removed 5 bases at V and 3 bases at J, with 10 bases between. This CDR3 has 13 residues. Per the germline V gene, CDR1 is MNHEY and CDR2 is SVGAGI. The DNA of the CDR3 is TGTGCCAGCAGTCCCGACTGGGACTATGGCTACACCTTC. Translating gives CASSPDWDYGYTF.

The chain links TRBV27 to TRBJ1-2; D gene uncertain. V gave up 3 bases and J gave up 2 bases, with 7 bases separating them. The CDR3 has 13 residues. Germline V gives CDR1 MNHEY, CDR2 SMNVEV (reference sequence). The CDR3 loop reads CASSLGVNYGYTF. The CDR3 coding sequence is TGTGCCAGCAGTTTGGGAGTAAACTATGGCTACACCTTC.

Only a few counts were recorded for this clone. The chain uses TRBV11-2 and TRBJ1-3, with D maybe TRBD1 (6 bases). Germline V CDR1 and CDR2: SGHAT, FQNNGV. The CDR3 consists of 16 residues. Deletions cut 4 bases from V and 4 bases from J, with 17 bases between. The DNA for the CDR3 is TGTGCCAGCAGCTCTCAGGTCGGGACACTGGGAAACACCATATATTTT. Translated: CASSSQVGTLGNTIYF.

The rearrangement uses TRBV30 and TRBJ1-5, with D possibly TRBD1 on 6 matching bases. The CDR3 contains 12 residues. Germline V gene sequence: CDR1 GTSNPN, CDR2 SVGIG (reference sequence). Deletions cut 0 bases from V and 13 bases from J, with 13 bases between. CDR3 bases: TGTGCCTGGAGTGTAAGGCAGGGGCCACAGCATTTT. Translating it yields CAWSVRQGPQHF.

V gene TRBV19 combines with J gene TRBJ1-3; no clear D. Between the trimmed V and J ends, which lost 3 bases and 1 base, there was a span of 4 bases. The CDR3 extends over 13 amino acids. CDR1 and CDR2 from the germline V gene are LNHDA and SQIVND (reference sequence). CDR3: CASSMYSGNTIYF. In nucleotides, the CDR3 is TGTGCCAGTAGTATGTATTCTGGAAACACCATATATTTT.

The V call is TRBV2, the J call TRBJ2-2; 7 bases align to TRBD2. The length of the CDR3 is 15 residues. J was trimmed by 3 bases and V by 2 bases; bases with no gene match: 3. Germline V gives CDR1 SNHLY, CDR2 FYNNEI. The CDR3 is CASSEPGRDTGELFF. The CDR3 DNA follows: TGTGCCAGCAGTGAACCGGGGAGGGACACCGGGGAGCTGTTTTTT. The full variable domain, completed using reference TRBV2 and TRBJ2-2, is EPEVTQTPSHQVTQMGQEVILRCVPISNHLYFYWYRQILGQKVEFLVSFYNNEISEKSEIFDDQFSVERPDGSNFTLKIRSTKLEDSAMYFCASSEPGRDTGELFFGEGSRLTVL.

This chain links TRBV28 with TRBJ1-2; no definite D call. Germline V gives CDR1 MDHEN, CDR2 SYDVKM. The V and J ends lost 8 bases and 2 bases respectively, with 12 bases between them. The CDR3 totals 13 residues. The CDR3 nucleotides read TGTGCCAGCGCCCCCCCAGGAAACTATGGCTACACCTTC. The encoded protein is CASAPPGNYGYTF.

The chain couples TRBV15 to TRBJ1-5, with 9 nucleotides matching TRBD1. The V and J ends lost 6 bases and 7 bases, in that order; junction bases with no gene match: 10. CDR1 LNHNV and CDR2 YYDKDF come from the germline V gene (reference sequence). This CDR3 has 15 amino acids. DNA of the CDR3: TGTGCCACCAGGGCTACCGGGACAGGGTACCAGCCCCAGCATTTT. It codes for CATRATGTGYQPQHF.

The rearrangement joins TRBV28 to TRBJ2-7; D gene ambiguous. Germline V lookup: CDR1 MDHEN, CDR2 SYDVKM. Trimming stripped 5 bases from V and 4 bases from J, with 18 bases between. CDR3 length equals 15 residues. CDR3 DNA: TGTGCCAGCAGTAAAAGCCCGGTTAAGATATACGAGCAGTACTTC. Protein product: CASSKSPVKIYEQYF.

This clone came up once. This chain connects TRBV5-1 to TRBJ2-1, with 10 bases matching TRBD2. This CDR3 is 17 amino acids long. Losses at the gene ends were 4 bases for V and 4 bases for J; bases not matched to a gene: 11. The germline gives CDR1 SGHRS, CDR2 YFSETQ. For the CDR3, the DNA is TGCGCCAGCAGCGCCGCGGGAGCGGGGGGGCGTTACAATGAGCAGTTCTTC. Its translation is CASSAAGAGGRYNEQFF.